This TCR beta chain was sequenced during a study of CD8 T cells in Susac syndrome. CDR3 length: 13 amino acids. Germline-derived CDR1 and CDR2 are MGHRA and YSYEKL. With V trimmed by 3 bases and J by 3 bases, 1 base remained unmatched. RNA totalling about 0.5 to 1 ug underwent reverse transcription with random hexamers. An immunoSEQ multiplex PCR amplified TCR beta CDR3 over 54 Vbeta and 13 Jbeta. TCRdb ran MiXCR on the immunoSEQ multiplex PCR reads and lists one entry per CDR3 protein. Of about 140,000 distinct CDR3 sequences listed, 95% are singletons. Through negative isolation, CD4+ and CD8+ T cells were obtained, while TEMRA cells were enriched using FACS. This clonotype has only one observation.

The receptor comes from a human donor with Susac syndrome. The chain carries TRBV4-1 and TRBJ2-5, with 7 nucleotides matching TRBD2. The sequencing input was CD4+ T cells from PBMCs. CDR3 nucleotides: TGCGCCAGCAGCCAGGCGGGGGAAGAGACCCAGTACTTC. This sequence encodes CASSQAGEETQYF.